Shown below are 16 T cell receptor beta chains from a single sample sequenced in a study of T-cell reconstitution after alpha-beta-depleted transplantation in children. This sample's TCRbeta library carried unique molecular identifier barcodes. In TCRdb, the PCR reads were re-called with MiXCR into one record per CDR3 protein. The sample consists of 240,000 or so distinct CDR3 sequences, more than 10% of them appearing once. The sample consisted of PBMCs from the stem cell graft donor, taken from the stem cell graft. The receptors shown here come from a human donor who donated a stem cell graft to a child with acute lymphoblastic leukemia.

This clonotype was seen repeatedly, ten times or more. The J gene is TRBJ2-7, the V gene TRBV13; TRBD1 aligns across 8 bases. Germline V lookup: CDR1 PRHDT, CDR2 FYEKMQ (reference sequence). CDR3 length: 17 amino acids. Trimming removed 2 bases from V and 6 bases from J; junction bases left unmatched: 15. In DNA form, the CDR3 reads TGTGCCAGCAGCTTATCCAACGGCCAGGGGGCAACGGGCGAGCAGTACTTC. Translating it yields CASSLSNGQGATGEQYF.

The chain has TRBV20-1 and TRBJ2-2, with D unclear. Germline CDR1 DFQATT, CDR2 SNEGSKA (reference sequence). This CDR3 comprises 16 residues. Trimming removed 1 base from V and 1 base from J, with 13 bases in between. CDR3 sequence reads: CSARGPGTENTGELFF. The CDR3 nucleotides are TGCAGTGCTAGAGGCCCGGGCACCGAGAACACCGGGGAGCTGTTTTTT.

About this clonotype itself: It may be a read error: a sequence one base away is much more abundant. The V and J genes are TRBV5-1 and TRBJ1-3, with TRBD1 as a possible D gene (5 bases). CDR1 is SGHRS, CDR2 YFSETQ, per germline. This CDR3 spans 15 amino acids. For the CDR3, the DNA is TGCGCCAGCAGCGATTGGGGGAGATCCGGAAACACCATGTATTTT. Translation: CASSDWGRSGNTMYF.

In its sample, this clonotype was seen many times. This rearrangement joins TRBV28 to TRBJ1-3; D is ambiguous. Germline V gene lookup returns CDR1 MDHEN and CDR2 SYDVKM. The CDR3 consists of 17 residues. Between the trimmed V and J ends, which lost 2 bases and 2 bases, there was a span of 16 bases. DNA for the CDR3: TGTGCCAGCAGTTTAAGGCCCTATGGACGCGCTGGAAACACCATATATTTT. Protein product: CASSLRPYGRAGNTIYF.

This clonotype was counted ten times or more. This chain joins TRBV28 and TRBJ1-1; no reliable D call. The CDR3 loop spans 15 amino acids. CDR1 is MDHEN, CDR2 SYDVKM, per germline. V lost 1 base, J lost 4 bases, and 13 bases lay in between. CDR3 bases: TGTGCCAGCAGTTTATTCTACGGACGTGGCACTGAAGCTTTCTTT. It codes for CASSLFYGRGTEAFF.

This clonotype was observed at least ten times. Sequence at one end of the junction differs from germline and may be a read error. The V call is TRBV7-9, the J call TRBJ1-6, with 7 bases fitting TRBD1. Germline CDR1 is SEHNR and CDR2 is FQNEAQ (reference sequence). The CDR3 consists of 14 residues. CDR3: CASSLGDSRNKINF. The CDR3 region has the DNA TGTGCCAGCAGCTTAGGGGACAGTAGGAACAAAATCAACTTT.

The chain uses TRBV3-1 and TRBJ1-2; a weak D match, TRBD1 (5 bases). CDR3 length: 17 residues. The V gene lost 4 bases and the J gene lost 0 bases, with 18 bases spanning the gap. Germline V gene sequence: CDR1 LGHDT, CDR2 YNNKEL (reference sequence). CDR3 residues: CASSPDSWVPSNYGYTF. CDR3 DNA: TGTGCCAGCAGCCCCGACAGCTGGGTACCTTCTAACTATGGCTACACCTTC.

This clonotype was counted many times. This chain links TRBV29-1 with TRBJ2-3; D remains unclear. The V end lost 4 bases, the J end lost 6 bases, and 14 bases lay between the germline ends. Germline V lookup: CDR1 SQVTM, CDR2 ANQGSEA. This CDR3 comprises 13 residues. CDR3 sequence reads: CSVGSAFPDTQYF. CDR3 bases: TGCAGCGTTGGTAGTGCCTTCCCCGATACGCAGTATTTT.

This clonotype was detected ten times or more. CDR3: CASRVGLSSQPQHF. The CDR3 bases are TGTGCCAGCAGGGTCGGGCTCAGTTCTCAGCCCCAGCATTTT. The V and J genes are TRBV28 and TRBJ1-5; D ambiguous. The germline gives CDR1 MDHEN, CDR2 SYDVKM. The CDR3 is made up of 14 amino acids. Trimming left V 6 bases short and J 6 bases short, with 15 bases between.

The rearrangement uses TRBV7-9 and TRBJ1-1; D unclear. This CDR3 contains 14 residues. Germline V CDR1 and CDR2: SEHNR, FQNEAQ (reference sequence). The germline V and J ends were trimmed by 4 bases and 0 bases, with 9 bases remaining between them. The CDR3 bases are TGTGCCAGCAGCTCCTCAGGCATGAACACTGAAGCTTTCTTT. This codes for CASSSSGMNTEAFF.

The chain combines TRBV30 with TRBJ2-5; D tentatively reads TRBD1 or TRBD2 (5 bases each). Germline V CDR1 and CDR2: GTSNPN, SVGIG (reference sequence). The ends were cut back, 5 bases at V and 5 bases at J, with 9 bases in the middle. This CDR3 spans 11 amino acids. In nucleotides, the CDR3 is TGTGCCTGGTCGGGACCTGAGACCCAGTACTTC. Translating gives CAWSGPETQYF.

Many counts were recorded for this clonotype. DNA of the CDR3: TGTGCCAGCCGACAGGTCTCTGGGGCCAACGTCCTGACTTTC. As protein: CASRQVSGANVLTF. J is TRBJ2-6 and V is TRBV6-5; D perhaps matches TRBD1 (6 bases). Germline V gene lookup returns CDR1 MNHEY and CDR2 SVGAGI. The CDR3 length is 14 residues. V lost 8 bases and J lost 0, with 8 bases in between.

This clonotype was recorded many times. The CDR3 DNA follows: TGTGCCAGCAGTCTGACGATGCTTGGCAATCAGCCCCAGCATTTT. Encoded protein: CASSLTMLGNQPQHF. The chain employs TRBV27 and TRBJ1-5; D is uncertain. The CDR3 runs to 15 residues. Between the trimmed V and J ends, which lost 5 bases and 2 bases, there was a span of 13 bases. CDR1 MNHEY and CDR2 SMNVEV come from the germline V gene (reference sequence).

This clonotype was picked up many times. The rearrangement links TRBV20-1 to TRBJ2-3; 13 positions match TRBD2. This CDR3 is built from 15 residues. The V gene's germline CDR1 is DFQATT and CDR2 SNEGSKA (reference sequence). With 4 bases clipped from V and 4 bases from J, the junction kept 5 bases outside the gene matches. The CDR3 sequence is CSAIGLAGVSDTQYF. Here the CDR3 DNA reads TGCAGTGCTATCGGACTAGCGGGAGTATCAGATACGCAGTATTTT.

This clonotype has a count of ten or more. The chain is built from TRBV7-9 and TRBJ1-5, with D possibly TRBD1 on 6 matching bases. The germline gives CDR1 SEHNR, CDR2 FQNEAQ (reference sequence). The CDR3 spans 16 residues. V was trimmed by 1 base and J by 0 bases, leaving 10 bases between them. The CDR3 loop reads CASSLGAGDSNQPQHF. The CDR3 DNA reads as TGTGCCAGCAGCTTAGGGGCAGGGGATAGCAATCAGCCCCAGCATTTT.

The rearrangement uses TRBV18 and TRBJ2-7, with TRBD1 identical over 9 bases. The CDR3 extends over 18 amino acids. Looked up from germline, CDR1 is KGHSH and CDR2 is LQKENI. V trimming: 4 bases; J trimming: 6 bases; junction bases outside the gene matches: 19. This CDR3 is CASSLRDRVTAGAAEQYF. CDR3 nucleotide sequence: TGTGCCAGCTCACTGAGGGACAGGGTCACTGCGGGAGCGGCCGAGCAGTACTTC.